This entry features one T cell receptor beta chain sequence. The table lists this clone with a count of one. This clone's antigen is unknown. One base away there is no much larger clone; base qualities are not given. TCRbeta CDR3 regions were amplified from genomic DNA using the immunoSEQ Assay, a bias-controlled multiplex PCR. The paper's processing steps were these. Nucleated cell counts per sample were estimated from amplification of reference gene primers within the assay. Sequence reads were collapsed and filtered to measure the absolute abundance of every unique TCRbeta CDR3 rearrangement. For each sample, productive Simpson clonality was calculated as the square root of Simpson's diversity index across productive rearrangements. Sourced from immuneACCESS, this table was stored by TCRdb with only in-frame sequences that have V and J called. A share of the clones is absent; for the studies checked, an unresolved V gene accounts for under half, and the remainder has no known explanation. V and J calls and clone size come straight from that table; D and trimming were deduced from the DNA. The sample table contains under 200,000 clones; only one count was recorded for over 75% of them. The top ten clones comprise roughly 0.82% of the sample.

The CDR3 goes from the cysteine to the phenylalanine over 16 residues. Left in the record is the CDR3 DNA by itself, 48 bases read in frame from the first base. CDR1 and CDR2 were assigned from the germline V gene as MDHEN and SYDVKM. V is pared back by 3 bases and J by 0 bases, with 11 bases lying between the germline termini. The sample is drawn from a study of blood T cell repertoires in COVID-19 (TCRdb year 2020). Background on the whole study: Collaborator samples came from the United States, Italy and Spain and covered acute and convalescent phases of COVID-19. The prospective study material was composed of cDNA or gDNA derived from T cells, B-cell-depleted T cells, or PBMCs. Deeply sampled blood TCRbeta repertoires from subjects exposed to, actively infected with, or recovered from COVID-19 were included in the dataset. A freely available public database, intended as a resource for researchers studying the immune response to SARS-CoV-2, is where the repertoires were released. Samples were obtained from the ongoing ImmuneRACE study (first 160 participants) and from 1,000 to 1,500 subjects provided by 6 global collaborators. The sample metadata nearly always contained a de-identified subject ID, COVID-19 status, age in years and sex. Where HLA class I and class II types were available, the types were taken from metadata supplied by the sample provider, not from assay-based typing. The paper's findings and limits, for the study overall: The amount of clinical and demographic metadata varied by source and participant and was provided uncurated.

Participants in the prospective study were aged roughly 18 to 100 years, lived in some 24 United States geographic areas, and enrolled through a virtual design. To assign participants to cohorts, the prospective study relied on clinical history that participants themselves reported in a screening survey and a study questionnaire. For ImmuneRACE Cohort 3, a participant was defined as recovered based on two consecutive negative NP/OP PCR tests, clearance by a healthcare professional, or resolution of symptoms. In the prospective study, mobile phlebotomists collected whole blood, serum and a nasopharyngeal or oropharyngeal swab from each participant. Prospective study participants could optionally give additional blood draws and questionnaires over a roughly two-month period. Before DNA extraction, prospective study blood samples were shipped either frozen or at room temperature.

Sequencing was done on a sample of PBMCs or T cells enriched from blood (not recorded which). The chain uses TRBV28 and TRBJ2-2; the D gene is perhaps TRBD2, on 5 matching bases. The sequence was collected from a young woman who had recovered from COVID-19. The DNA sequence follows: TGTGCCAGCAGTTTCCTCAGCGGTCCGAACACCGGGGAGCTGTTTTTT. This encodes CASSFLSGPNTGELFF.